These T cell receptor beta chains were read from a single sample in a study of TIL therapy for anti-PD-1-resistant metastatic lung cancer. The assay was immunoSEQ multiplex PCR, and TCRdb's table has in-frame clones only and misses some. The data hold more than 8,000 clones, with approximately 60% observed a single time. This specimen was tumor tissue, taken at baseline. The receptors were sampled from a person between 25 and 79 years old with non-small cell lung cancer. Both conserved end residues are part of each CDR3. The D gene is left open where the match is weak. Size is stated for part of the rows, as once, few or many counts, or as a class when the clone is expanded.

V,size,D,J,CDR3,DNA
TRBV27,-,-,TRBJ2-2,CASGVRGAGPQRTGELFF,TGTGCCAGCGGGGTACGGGGGGCTGGTCCGCAACGCACCGGGGAGCTGTTTTTT
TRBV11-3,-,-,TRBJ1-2,CASSPPSGYGYTF,TGTGCCAGCAGTCCACCCTCAGGGTATGGCTACACCTTC
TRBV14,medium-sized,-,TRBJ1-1,CASSQSTRTEAFF,TGTGCCAGCAGCCAGTCTACTAGGACTGAAGCTTTCTTT
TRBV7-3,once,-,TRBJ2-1,CASSSGGGSYNEQFF,TGTGCCAGCAGCAGCGGTGGCGGATCCTACAATGAGCAGTTCTTC
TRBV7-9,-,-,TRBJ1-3,CASSLRGTGNTIYF,TGTGCCAGCAGCTTACGGGGTACAGGAAACACCATATATTTT
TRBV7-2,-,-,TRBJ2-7,CASSFGTLSSYEQYF,TGTGCCAGCAGCTTTGGGACCCTGAGCTCCTACGAGCAGTACTTC
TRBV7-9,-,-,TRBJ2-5,CASSLALPLGQETQYF,TGTGCCAGCAGCTTAGCGCTCCCCTTGGGACAAGAGACCCAGTACTTC
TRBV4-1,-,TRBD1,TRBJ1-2,CASSQERATGYGYTF,TGCGCCAGCAGCCAAGAGCGGGCGACAGGGTACGGCTACACCTTC
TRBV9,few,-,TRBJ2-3,CASSPPGSTDTQYF,TGTGCCAGCAGCCCACCGGGAAGCACAGATACGCAGTATTTT
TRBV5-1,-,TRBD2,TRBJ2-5,CASSSPTSGGPQETQYF,TGCGCCAGCAGCTCCCCTACTAGCGGGGGGCCCCAAGAGACCCAGTACTTC
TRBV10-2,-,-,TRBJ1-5,CASSEFLLSRPQHF,TGCGCCAGCAGTGAGTTCTTACTTTCCCGGCCCCAGCATTTT
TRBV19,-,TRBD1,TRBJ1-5,CASSLTQDRGLQPQHF,TGTGCCAGTAGTCTCACACAGGACAGGGGTCTTCAGCCCCAGCATTTT
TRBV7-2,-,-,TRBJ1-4,CASSLAGRAGDSEKLFF,TGTGCCAGCAGCTTAGCGGGGAGGGCAGGGGATAGTGAAAAACTGTTTTTT
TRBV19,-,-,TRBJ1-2,CASTGGGQGSRGYTF,TGTGCCAGTACAGGTGGCGGGCAGGGGTCGAGAGGCTACACCTTC
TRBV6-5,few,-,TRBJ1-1,CASSYNWRQHPTEAFF,TGTGCCAGCAGTTACAATTGGAGACAGCATCCCACTGAAGCTTTCTTT
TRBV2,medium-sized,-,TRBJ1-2,CASSEFEGNGYTF,TGTGCCAGCAGTGAATTTGAAGGGAATGGCTACACCTTC
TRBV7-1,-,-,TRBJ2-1,CASSLGQYNEQFF,TGTGCCAGCAGCTTAGGGCAGTACAATGAGCAGTTCTTC
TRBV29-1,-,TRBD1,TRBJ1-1,CSAGTGQNTEAFF,TGCAGCGCCGGGACAGGACAGAACACTGAAGCTTTCTTT
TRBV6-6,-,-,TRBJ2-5,CASSPGEETQYF,TGTGCCAGCAGTCCCGGGGAAGAGACCCAGTACTTC
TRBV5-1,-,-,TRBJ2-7,CASSLGQLPKEQYF,TGCGCCAGCAGCTTGGGACAGTTGCCTAAAGAGCAGTACTTC
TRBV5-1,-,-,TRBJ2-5,CASSLAGDLAETQYF,TGCGCCAGCAGCTTGGCCGGGGATCTTGCGGAGACCCAGTACTTC
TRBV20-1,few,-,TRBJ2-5,CSATGEETQYF,TGCAGTGCTACAGGGGAAGAGACCCAGTACTTC
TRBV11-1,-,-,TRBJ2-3,CASSHGADSTDTQYF,TGTGCCAGCAGCCATGGGGCAGATAGCACAGATACGCAGTATTTT
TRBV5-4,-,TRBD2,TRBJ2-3,CASSDLAGVSTDTQYF,TGTGCCAGCAGCGACCTAGCGGGGGTTAGCACAGATACGCAGTATTTT
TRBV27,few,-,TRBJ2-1,CASSLGRAGNEQFF,TGTGCCAGCAGTTTGGGCAGGGCGGGCAATGAGCAGTTCTTC
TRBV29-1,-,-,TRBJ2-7,CSVVSGSGEQYF,TGCAGCGTTGTATCGGGGAGTGGCGAGCAGTACTTC
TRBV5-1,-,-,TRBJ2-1,CASSLEGSSYNEQFF,TGCGCCAGCAGCTTGGAGGGCAGCTCCTACAATGAGCAGTTCTTC
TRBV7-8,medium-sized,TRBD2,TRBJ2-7,CASSQRGLAGERQYF,TGTGCCAGCAGCCAGCGAGGACTAGCGGGAGAACGGCAGTACTTC
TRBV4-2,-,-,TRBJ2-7,CASSQDLGGRGLSYEQYF,TGTGCCAGCAGCCAAGACTTAGGAGGGCGCGGTCTTTCCTACGAGCAGTACTTC
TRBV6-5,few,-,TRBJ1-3,CASSYSGQATGNTIYF,TGTGCCAGCAGTTACTCGGGGCAGGCTACTGGAAACACCATATATTTT
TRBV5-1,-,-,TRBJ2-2,CASSPGSVGGGELFF,TGCGCCAGCAGCCCTGGATCGGTGGGTGGCGGGGAGCTGTTTTTT
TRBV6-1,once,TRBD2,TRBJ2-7,CASRFLAGSSYEQYF,TGTGCCAGCAGATTTTTAGCGGGGAGCTCCTACGAGCAGTACTTC
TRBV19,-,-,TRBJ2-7,CASSMRGSYEQYF,TGTGCCAGTAGTATGCGGGGCTCCTACGAGCAGTACTTC
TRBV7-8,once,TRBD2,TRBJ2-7,CASSPGGDDHYEQYF,TGTGCCAGCAGCCCCGGGGGGGACGATCACTACGAGCAGTACTTC
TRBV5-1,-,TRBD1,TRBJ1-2,CASRGQDYGYTF,TGCGCCAGCCGGGGACAGGACTATGGCTACACCTTC
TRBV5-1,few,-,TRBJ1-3,CASSFNSGNTIYF,TGCGCCAGCAGCTTTAATAGCGGAAACACCATATATTTT
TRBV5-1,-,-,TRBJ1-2,CASRRQTTDYGYTF,TGCGCCAGCAGGAGACAGACCACCGATTATGGCTACACCTTC
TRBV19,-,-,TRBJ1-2,CASSRVNYGYTF,TGTGCCAGTAGTCGGGTTAACTATGGCTACACCTTC
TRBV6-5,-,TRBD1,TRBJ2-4,CASSYDRAQNIQYF,TGTGCCAGCAGTTACGACAGGGCCCAAAACATTCAGTACTTC
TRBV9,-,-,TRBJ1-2,CASSVGSGVEGYTF,TGTGCCAGCAGCGTCGGGAGCGGAGTTGAGGGCTACACCTTC